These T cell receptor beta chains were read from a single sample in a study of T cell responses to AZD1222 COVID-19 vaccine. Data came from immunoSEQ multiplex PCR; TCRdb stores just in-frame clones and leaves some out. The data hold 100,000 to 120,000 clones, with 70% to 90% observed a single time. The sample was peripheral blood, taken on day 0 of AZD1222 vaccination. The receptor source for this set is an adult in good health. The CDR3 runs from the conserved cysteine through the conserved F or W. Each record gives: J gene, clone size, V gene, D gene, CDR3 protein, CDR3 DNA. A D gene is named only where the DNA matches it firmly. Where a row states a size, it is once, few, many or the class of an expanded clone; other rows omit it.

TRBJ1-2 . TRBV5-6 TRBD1 CASSRRSGQGYGYTF TGTGCCAGCAGCCGACGTTCGGGACAGGGCTATGGCTACACCTTC
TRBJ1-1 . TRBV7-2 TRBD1 CASSRRTGGQAEAFF TGTGCCAGCAGCCGCCGGACAGGGGGGCAAGCTGAAGCTTTCTTT
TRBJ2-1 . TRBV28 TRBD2 CASSFETSGRVEQFF TGTGCCAGCAGTTTCGAGACTAGCGGGAGGGTTGAGCAGTTCTTC
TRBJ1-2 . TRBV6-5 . CAIRDSPTDYGYTF TGTGCCATCCGGGATTCCCCGACTGACTATGGCTACACCTTC
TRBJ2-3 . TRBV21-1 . CASSRGLAGERRTDTQYF TGTGCCAGCAGCAGAGGACTAGCGGGAGAAAGGAGGACAGATACGCAGTATTTT
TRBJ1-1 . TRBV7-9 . CASSLADGGDTEAFF TGTGCCAGCAGCTTAGCGGACGGCGGGGACACTGAAGCTTTCTTT
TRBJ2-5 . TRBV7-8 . CASGSGVWGETQYF TGTGCCAGCGGCTCGGGGGTGTGGGGTGAGACCCAGTACTTC
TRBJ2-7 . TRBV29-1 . CSVRGTYEQYF TGCAGCGTCCGTGGGACCTACGAGCAGTACTTC
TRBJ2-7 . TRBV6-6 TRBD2 CATVTPGHGGDEQYF TGTGCCACCGTGACGCCGGGACACGGGGGGGACGAGCAGTACTTC
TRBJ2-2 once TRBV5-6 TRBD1 CASSRLTGGWGTGELFF TGTGCCAGCAGCAGGCTCACAGGGGGCTGGGGCACCGGGGAGCTGTTTTTT
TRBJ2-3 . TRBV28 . CASSPAQRTDTQYF TGTGCCAGCTCCCCAGCCCAGAGAACAGATACGCAGTATTTT
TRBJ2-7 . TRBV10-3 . CATNSDFSYEQYF TGTGCCACGAATTCGGACTTTTCCTACGAGCAGTACTTC
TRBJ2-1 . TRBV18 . CASSPATGNEQFF TGTGCCAGCTCACCGGCCACAGGGAATGAGCAGTTCTTC
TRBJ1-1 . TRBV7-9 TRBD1 CASSSLEQGALTEAFF TGTGCCAGCAGCTCACTCGAACAGGGGGCTCTTACTGAAGCTTTCTTT
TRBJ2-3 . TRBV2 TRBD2 CASSQVGGPDTQYF TGTGCCAGCTCCCAAGTGGGAGGGCCGGATACGCAGTATTTT
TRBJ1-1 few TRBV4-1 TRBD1 CASSQGGQGLNTEAFF TGCGCCAGCAGCCAAGGGGGACAGGGTTTGAACACTGAAGCTTTCTTT
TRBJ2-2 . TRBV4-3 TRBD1 CASSQGQGSVGELFF TGCGCCAGCAGCCAGGGACAGGGATCGGTAGGGGAGCTGTTTTTT
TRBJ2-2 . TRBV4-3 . CASSQDWRSGELFF TGCGCCAGCAGCCAAGATTGGCGATCCGGGGAGCTGTTTTTT
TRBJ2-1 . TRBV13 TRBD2 CASSSTSGGTYNEQFF TGTGCCAGCAGCTCGACTAGCGGGGGGACCTACAATGAGCAGTTCTTC
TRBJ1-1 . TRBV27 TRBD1 CASRTGASNTEAFF TGTGCCAGTAGGACAGGGGCCTCGAACACTGAAGCTTTCTTT
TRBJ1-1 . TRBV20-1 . CSARAGARAFF TGCAGTGCTAGAGCAGGGGCTAGAGCTTTCTTT
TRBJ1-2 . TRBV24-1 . CATIFEDDYGYTF TGTGCCACCATTTTCGAGGACGACTATGGCTACACCTTC
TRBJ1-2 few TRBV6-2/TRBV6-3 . CASSYEVYNQGYGYTF TGTGCCAGCAGTTACGAGGTCTATAACCAGGGCTATGGCTACACCTTC
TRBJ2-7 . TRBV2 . CASSADSGSVYEQYF TGTGCCAGCAGCGCAGACTCCGGATCTGTGTACGAGCAGTACTTC
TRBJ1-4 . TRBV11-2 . CASSPGRLVNEKLFF TGTGCCAGCAGCCCAGGCCGGTTGGTAAATGAAAAACTGTTTTTT
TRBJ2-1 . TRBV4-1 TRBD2 CASSQDPQRGTSYNEQFF TGCGCCAGCAGCCAAGATCCCCAGCGGGGCACGTCTTACAATGAGCAGTTCTTC
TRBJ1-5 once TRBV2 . CASSESTAQPQHF TGTGCCAGCAGCGAATCGACAGCTCAGCCCCAGCATTTT
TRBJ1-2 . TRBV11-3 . CASSLDDGKSGYTF TGTGCCAGCAGCTTAGACGACGGGAAATCGGGCTACACCTTC
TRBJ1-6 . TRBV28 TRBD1 CASSLFQGTGGRSPLHF TGTGCCAGCAGTTTATTCCAAGGGACAGGGGGCCGTTCACCCCTCCACTTT
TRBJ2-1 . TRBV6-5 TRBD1 CASRRTGVNEQFF TGTGCCAGCCGCCGGACAGGGGTAAATGAGCAGTTCTTC
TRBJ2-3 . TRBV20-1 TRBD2 CSASGAGASTDTQYF TGCAGTGCTAGTGGTGCGGGAGCTAGCACAGATACGCAGTATTTT
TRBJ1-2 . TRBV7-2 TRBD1 CASSLARGLRGYGYTF TGTGCCAGCAGCTTAGCGAGGGGGCTCAGGGGCTATGGCTACACCTTC
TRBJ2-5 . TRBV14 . CASSLVETQYF TGTGCCAGCAGCCTGGTGGAGACCCAGTACTTC
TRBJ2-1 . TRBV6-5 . CASSSLDEQFF TGTGCCAGCAGTTCATTAGATGAGCAGTTCTTC
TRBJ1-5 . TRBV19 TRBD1 CASTRQGYSNQPQHF TGTGCCAGTACAAGACAGGGTTATAGCAATCAGCCCCAGCATTTT
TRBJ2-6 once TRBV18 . CASSNSVVSGANVLTF TGTGCCAGCTCGAACTCGGTGGTCTCCGGGGCCAACGTCCTGACTTTC
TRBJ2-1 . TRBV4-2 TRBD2 CASSQGVTSGKYPSSYNEQFF TGTGCCAGCAGCCAAGGCGTAACTAGCGGGAAATACCCGAGCTCCTACAATGAGCAGTTCTTC
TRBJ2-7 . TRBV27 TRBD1 CASSQTGGNEQYF TGTGCCAGCAGTCAGACAGGGGGCAACGAGCAGTACTTC
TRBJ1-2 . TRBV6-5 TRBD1 CASSPGTGAYGYTF TGTGCCAGCAGTCCCGGGACAGGGGCCTATGGCTACACCTTC
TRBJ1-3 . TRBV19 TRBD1 CASSIRTGDLGNTIYF TGTGCCAGTAGTATCAGGACAGGAGACCTGGGAAACACCATATATTTT